Listed below are T cell receptor beta chains from one sample, sequenced in a study of blood T cell repertoires in COVID-19. TCRdb keeps only in-frame clones here, not all; method: immunoSEQ multiplex PCR. The repertoire consists of about 130,000 clones, with more than 75% occurring once and the leading ten covering 5%. Source material: peripheral blood. These receptors came from a woman between 70 and 85 years old with COVID-19, enrolled during active disease. CDR3s leave out the opening cysteine and the closing phenylalanine or tryptophan.

cdr3_aa: ASSFSGDYGYT
j_call: TRBJ1-2
v_call: TRBV12-3/TRBV12-4

cdr3_aa: ASSPGNEKLF
j_call: TRBJ1-4
v_call: TRBV7-9

cdr3_aa: ASSWRAPGQGFTGELF
j_call: TRBJ2-2
v_call: TRBV19

cdr3_aa: ASSYVGNQPQH
j_call: TRBJ1-5
v_call: TRBV6-2/TRBV6-3

cdr3_aa: ASSQGGGASGNTIY
j_call: TRBJ1-3
v_call: TRBV3-1/TRBV3-2

cdr3_aa: ASHGQGFSLVHGYT
j_call: TRBJ1-2
v_call: TRBV19

cdr3_aa: ATLTAYEAF
j_call: TRBJ1-1
v_call: TRBV6-5

cdr3_aa: ASSLAETQY
j_call: TRBJ2-5
v_call: TRBV5-1

cdr3_aa: ASSLPSDSPLH
j_call: TRBJ1-6
v_call: TRBV5-1

cdr3_aa: ASSDGAADTQY
j_call: TRBJ2-3
v_call: TRBV2

cdr3_aa: ASSRDRVNNSPLH
j_call: TRBJ1-6
v_call: TRBV4-2

cdr3_aa: ASSLVPIYGYT
j_call: TRBJ1-2
v_call: TRBV5-8

cdr3_aa: ASSPQPQGGNTEAF
j_call: TRBJ1-1
v_call: TRBV27

cdr3_aa: ASSPTLAGRETQY
j_call: TRBJ2-5
v_call: TRBV6-2/TRBV6-3

cdr3_aa: ASRLPGGNQPQH
j_call: TRBJ1-5
v_call: TRBV28

cdr3_aa: ASSQDPGHINQPQH
j_call: TRBJ1-5
v_call: TRBV4-2

cdr3_aa: ASRSPHSNQPQH
j_call: TRBJ1-5
v_call: TRBV6-5

cdr3_aa: ASRKDRGGNTIY
j_call: TRBJ1-3
v_call: TRBV19

cdr3_aa: ASSVVVNTEAF
j_call: TRBJ1-1
v_call: TRBV12-3/TRBV12-4

cdr3_aa: ASSLSGGYEQY
j_call: TRBJ2-7
v_call: TRBV27

cdr3_aa: ASSAGTGVGETQY
j_call: TRBJ2-5
v_call: TRBV5-1

cdr3_aa: ASSQADRDQETQY
j_call: TRBJ2-5
v_call: TRBV4-1

cdr3_aa: ASSPHPMGSPLH
j_call: TRBJ1-6
v_call: TRBV28

cdr3_aa: SVSTGLSGYGYT
j_call: TRBJ1-2
v_call: TRBV29-1

cdr3_aa: ASNAAAYNEQF
j_call: TRBJ2-1
v_call: TRBV6-5

cdr3_aa: SVARGIGQPQH
j_call: TRBJ1-5
v_call: TRBV29-1

cdr3_aa: ASSIAAGNYGYT
j_call: TRBJ1-2
v_call: TRBV19

cdr3_aa: ASSSLRGFYGYT
j_call: TRBJ1-2
v_call: TRBV11-2

cdr3_aa: ASSLSGDNEQF
j_call: TRBJ2-1
v_call: TRBV5-1

cdr3_aa: ASSAGSSTDTQY
j_call: TRBJ2-3
v_call: TRBV4-3

cdr3_aa: ASSRTGGGTEAF
j_call: TRBJ1-1
v_call: TRBV7-6